The 22 T cell receptor beta chains listed next were all sequenced from one sample in a study of cytotoxic CD8 clonotypes in ibrutinib-treated CLL. Generated by immunoSEQ multiplex PCR, the TCRdb table keeps only in-frame clones and is missing some. The sample lists some 150,000 clones; approximately 75% were seen once. The source was PBMCs, collected after 12 months of ibrutinib treatment. Receptor source: a human donor with chronic lymphocytic leukemia.

The chain carries TRBV19 and TRBJ2-7; TRBD2 agrees at 7 bases. V gave up 2 bases and J gave up 7 bases; unmatched junction bases: 8. CDR1 is LNHDA, CDR2 SQIVND, per germline (reference sequence). CDR3 size: 14 residues. CDR3 loop: CASSIQRGTGEQYF. DNA of the CDR3: TGTGCCAGTAGTATACAGCGGGGAACGGGTGAGCAGTACTTC.

The chain is built from TRBV15 and TRBJ1-4, with D unresolved. In germline, CDR1 is LNHNV, CDR2 YYDKDF (reference sequence). The CDR3 is 15 amino acids. Deletions cut 1 base from V and 0 bases from J, with 6 bases between. CDR3 coding DNA: TGTGCCACCAGCAGAGCCTCTACAACTAATGAAAAACTGTTTTTT. Translation gives CATSRASTTNEKLFF. Based on the CDR3 plus reference TRBV15 and TRBJ1-4, the full variable domain is DAMVIQNPRYQVTQFGKPVTLSCSQTLNHNVMYWYQQKSSQAPKLLFHYYDKDFNNEADTPDNFQSRRPNTSFCFLDIRSPGLGDTAMYLCATSRASTTNEKLFFGSGTQLSVL.

In regard to this clone: The junction and the germline gene differ at one end; a read error may be behind it. CDR3 loop: CASSSGLADHYFYDEQFF. The CDR3 DNA is TGTGCCAGCAGCAGCGGACTAGCGGACCATTATTTCTACGATGAGCAGTTCTTC. J is TRBJ2-1 and V is TRBV28; the match to TRBD2 covers 10 bases. Germline CDR1 MDHEN, CDR2 SYDVKM. There are 18 residues in the CDR3.

The rearrangement links TRBV5-1 to TRBJ1-1; D is ambiguous. The CDR3 extends over 13 amino acids. Trimming left V 8 bases short and J 0 bases short, with 11 bases between. CDR1 SGHRS and CDR2 YFSETQ come from the germline V gene. The CDR3 region is CASQQTVNTEAFF. CDR3 sequence (DNA): TGCGCCAGTCAACAAACCGTGAACACTGAAGCTTTCTTT. The whole variable domain, remainder taken from reference TRBV5-1 and TRBJ1-1, is KAGVTQTPRYLIKTRGQQVTLSCSPISGHRSVSWYQQTPGQGLQFLFEYFSETQRNKGNFPGRFSGRQFSNSRSEMNVSTLELGDSALYLCASQQTVNTEAFFGQGTRLTVV.

V is TRBV6-5 and J is TRBJ1-1; no reliable D call. The germline V and J ends were trimmed by 0 bases and 0 bases, with 11 bases remaining between them. Germline loops: CDR1 MNHEY, CDR2 SVGAGI. This CDR3 is built from 16 residues. The CDR3 DNA is TGTGCCAGCAGTTACTCGGGGTCTGCTATGAACACTGAAGCTTTCTTT. This codes for CASSYSGSAMNTEAFF.

This chain uses TRBV6-5 with TRBJ1-2; D remains unclear. The CDR3 is 12 residues long. Germline assignment: CDR1 MNHEY and CDR2 SVGAGI. With 5 bases removed from V and 8 bases from J, the gap between germline ends came to 12 bases. This CDR3 is CASSKGPGGYTF. The CDR3 region has the DNA TGTGCCAGCAGTAAAGGGCCCGGAGGCTACACCTTC.

This chain links TRBV20-1 with TRBJ2-1; D remains unclear. The V end lost 6 bases, the J end lost 9 bases, and 12 bases lay between the germline ends. The CDR3 runs 11 residues. CDR1 DFQATT and CDR2 SNEGSKA come from the germline V gene (reference sequence). The CDR3 DNA follows: TGCAGTGCCTCCGCCCTAGGTGAGCAGTTCTTC. It translates to CSASALGEQFF.

The rearrangement links TRBV5-1 to TRBJ2-7, with TRBD2 matching 8 bases. The CDR3 extends over 18 amino acids. Losses at the gene ends were 0 bases for V and 12 bases for J; bases not matched to a gene: 23. Germline V lookup: CDR1 SGHRS, CDR2 YFSETQ. CDR3 sequence reads: CASSLGPQRSGLGGESYF. For the CDR3, the DNA is TGCGCCAGCAGCTTGGGGCCTCAAAGGTCGGGACTAGGTGGGGAGTCGTACTTC.

This CDR3 reads CASSSPRYMETQYF. The CDR3, as DNA: TGCGCCAGCAGCTCCCCCAGGTACATGGAGACCCAGTACTTC. The genes are TRBV5-1 and TRBJ2-5; D call uncertain. Looked up from germline, CDR1 is SGHRS and CDR2 is YFSETQ. The V end lost 3 bases, the J end lost 5 bases, and 14 bases lay between the germline ends. The CDR3 covers 14 residues.

The chain recombines TRBV29-1 with TRBJ2-5, with TRBD2 matching over 9 bases. The CDR3 runs 12 residues. Germline loops: CDR1 SQVTM, CDR2 ANQGSEA. J gave up 4 bases and V 8 bases, and 5 bases lay outside the gene matches. The CDR3 is CSSRSGGETQYF. CDR3 DNA sequence: TGCAGCTCCCGTAGCGGGGGAGAGACCCAGTACTTC.

The chain uses TRBV10-3 and TRBJ2-3; TRBD2 might be the D (7 bases). Trimming shortened V by 0 bases and J by 0 bases, and 10 bases separated the two germline ends. CDR3 length equals 16 residues. Germline CDR1 is ENHRY and CDR2 is SYGVKD. CDR3: CAISESSGTSTDTQYF. The CDR3, as DNA: TGTGCCATCAGTGAGTCAAGCGGGACAAGCACAGATACGCAGTATTTT.

The chain is built from TRBV7-9 and TRBJ2-2; the D gene is possibly TRBD2 (6 bases). The V gene's germline CDR1 is SEHNR and CDR2 FQNEAQ (reference sequence). The CDR3 loop spans 15 amino acids. The germline V and J ends were trimmed by 2 bases and 5 bases, with 12 bases remaining between them. The CDR3 is CASSLSAAGTGELFF. The CDR3, as DNA: TGTGCCAGCAGCTTATCAGCCGCGGGGACCGGGGAGCTGTTTTTT.

The CDR3: CASSLFGQGNTIYF. As DNA, the CDR3 is TGTGCCAGCAGCTTATTCGGGCAGGGTAACACCATATATTTT. The gene calls are TRBV7-2 and TRBJ1-3; D perhaps matches TRBD1 (5 bases). V lost 2 bases and J lost 7, with 12 bases in between. Germline CDR1 is SGHTA and CDR2 is FQGNSA. This CDR3 is 14 amino acids long.

As DNA, the CDR3 is TGCGCCAGCAGCCAAGTAAGATCCTTCGACTACGAGCAGTACTTC. It codes for CASSQVRSFDYEQYF. The genes are TRBV4-3 and TRBJ2-7; D remains unclear. Germline CDR1 is LGHNA and CDR2 is YSLEER. The germline V and J ends were trimmed by 1 base and 3 bases, with 13 bases remaining between them. This CDR3 contains 15 residues.

This clone was observed a handful of times. This rearrangement joins TRBV7-2 to TRBJ2-1, with D maybe TRBD1 (5 bases). V lost 7 bases to trimming and J lost 5 bases, with 18 bases between them. The CDR3 is made up of 15 amino acids. The germline V gene encodes CDR1 SGHTA and CDR2 FQGNSA. Here the CDR3 reads CASNRGAGRHNEQFF. In DNA, the CDR3 is TGTGCCAGCAATCGAGGCGCAGGGCGACACAATGAGCAGTTCTTC. Combining the CDR3 with reference TRBV7-2 and TRBJ2-1 gives the whole variable domain GAGVSQSPSNKVTEKGKDVELRCDPISGHTALYWYRQSLGQGLEFLIYFQGNSAPDKSGLPSDRFSAERTGGSVSTLTIQRTQQEDSAVYLCASNRGAGRHNEQFFGPGTRLTVL.

The chain carries TRBV20-1 and TRBJ2-1; D is ambiguous. The CDR3 totals 10 residues. The V gene's germline CDR1 is DFQATT and CDR2 SNEGSKA (reference sequence). Trimming took off 6 bases at V and 4 bases at J, with 4 bases between the two ends. The CDR3 nucleotides are TGCAGTGCCTTTTACAATGAGCAGTTCTTC. This encodes CSAFYNEQFF.

The chain couples TRBV5-1 to TRBJ2-1, with no clear D. Germline CDR1 reads SGHRS; CDR2 reads YFSETQ. V was trimmed by 0 bases and J by 3 bases, leaving 13 bases between them. This CDR3 region has 16 residues. The CDR3 reads CASSLDTAGYYNEQFF. DNA for the CDR3: TGCGCCAGCAGCTTGGATACGGCAGGATACTACAATGAGCAGTTCTTC.

The V call is TRBV5-1, the J call TRBJ1-4; D gene uncertain. The V gene lost 0 bases and the J gene lost 8 bases, with 11 bases spanning the gap. Germline V CDR1 and CDR2: SGHRS, YFSETQ. The length of the CDR3 is 14 residues. The CDR3 region has the DNA TGCGCCAGCAGCTTGGATTGGGTCACCGAAAAACTGTTTTTT. Translating it yields CASSLDWVTEKLFF.

This clone was counted once. The chain uses TRBV11-2 and TRBJ2-7; perhaps TRBD2 as D (5 bases). In germline, CDR1 is SGHAT, CDR2 FQNNGV. The CDR3 runs 15 residues. V gave up 1 base and J gave up 0 bases, with 10 bases separating them. The CDR3, as DNA: TGTGCCAGCAGCTTAGCCGGAGGAAGCTCCTACGAGCAGTACTTC. It is translated as CASSLAGGSSYEQYF.

Only a few counts were recorded for this clone. Different DNA sequences within this sample yield the same CDR3. The rearrangement links TRBV11-2 to TRBJ1-1; D call uncertain. Deletions cut 0 bases from V and 1 base from J, with 3 bases between. This CDR3 contains 13 residues. The V gene's germline CDR1 is SGHAT and CDR2 FQNNGV. This CDR3 reads CASSLERNTEAFF. As DNA, the CDR3 is TGTGCCAGCAGCTTAGAGAGGAACACTGAAGCTTTCTTT. The full variable domain, completed using reference TRBV11-2 and TRBJ1-1, is EAGVAQSPRYKIIEKRQSVAFWCNPISGHATLYWYQQILGQGPKLLIQFQNNGVVDDSQLPKDRFSAERLKGVDSTLKIQPAKLEDSAVYLCASSLERNTEAFFGQGTRLTVV.

This chain joins TRBV15 and TRBJ2-1, with D possibly being TRBD2 (5 bases). The CDR3 is 14 amino acids. The V end lost 6 bases, the J end lost 7 bases, and 16 bases lay between the germline ends. Germline CDR1 is LNHNV and CDR2 is YYDKDF (reference sequence). CDR3: CATRAHKSGNEQFF. The CDR3 region has the DNA TGTGCCACCAGGGCGCACAAATCGGGGAATGAGCAGTTCTTC.

The chain carries TRBV10-3 and TRBJ2-7; D is perhaps TRBD1 or TRBD2 (5 bases each). CDR1 is ENHRY, CDR2 SYGVKD, per germline. Trimming removed 10 bases at V and 5 bases at J, with 24 bases between. The CDR3 sequence is 15 residues long. CDR3 in DNA: TGTGCCACCGGGGCTAGAGTGACAGAGCTACACGAGCAGTACTTC. Amino acid sequence: CATGARVTELHEQYF.